This record covers a single TCR beta chain. Its antigen remains unidentified. The study ran its PCR with 60 Vbeta and 13 Jbeta primers. Libraries were prepared by immunoSEQ multiplex PCR; TCRdb keeps only in-frame clonotypes and omits some of them. This table has fewer than 200,000 clones, 65% to 85% appearing once. The CDR3 is 12 residues long. The germline gives CDR1 ENHRY, CDR2 SYGVKD. V lost 10 bases and J lost 6, with 13 bases in between. This specimen comes from a study of cytomegalovirus exposure and HLA in healthy donors. Study findings and constraints: It emerged from a later analysis that several of the most significant clusters appeared to be linked to common viral pathogens.

The sequencing input was PBMCs. The clonotype was recovered from a female donor in good health and CMV-seronegative. The rearrangement uses TRBV10-3 and TRBJ2-1; unclear D gene. The CDR3 loop reads CATLGVGNEQFF. CDR3 DNA sequence: TGTGCCACCCTAGGAGTAGGCAATGAGCAGTTCTTC.